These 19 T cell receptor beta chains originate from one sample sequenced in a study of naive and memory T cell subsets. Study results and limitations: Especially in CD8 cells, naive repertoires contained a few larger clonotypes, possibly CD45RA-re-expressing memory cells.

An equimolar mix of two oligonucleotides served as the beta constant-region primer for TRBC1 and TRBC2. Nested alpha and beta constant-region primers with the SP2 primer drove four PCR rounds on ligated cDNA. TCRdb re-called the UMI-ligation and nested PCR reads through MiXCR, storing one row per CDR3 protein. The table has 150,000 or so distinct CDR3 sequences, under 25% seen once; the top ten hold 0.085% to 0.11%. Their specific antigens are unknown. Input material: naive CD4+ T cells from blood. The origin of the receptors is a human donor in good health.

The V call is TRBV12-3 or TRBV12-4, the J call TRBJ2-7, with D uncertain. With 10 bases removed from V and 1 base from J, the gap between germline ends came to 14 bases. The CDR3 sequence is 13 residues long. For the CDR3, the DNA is TGTGCCACCGCCGAACCACCTTCCTACGAGCAGTACTTC. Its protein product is CATAEPPSYEQYF.

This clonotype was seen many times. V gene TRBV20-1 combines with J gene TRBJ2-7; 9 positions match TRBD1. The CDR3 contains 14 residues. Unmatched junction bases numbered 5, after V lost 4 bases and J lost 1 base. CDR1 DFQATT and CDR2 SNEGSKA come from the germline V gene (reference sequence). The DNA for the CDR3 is TGCAGTGCTACCCATGGACAGGGGTCCTACGAGCAGTACTTC. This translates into CSATHGQGSYEQYF.

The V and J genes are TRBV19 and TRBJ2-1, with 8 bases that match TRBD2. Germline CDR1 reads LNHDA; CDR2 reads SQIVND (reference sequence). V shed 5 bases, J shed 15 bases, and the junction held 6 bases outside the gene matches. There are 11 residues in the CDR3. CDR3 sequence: CASSPGLGLFF. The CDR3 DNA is TGTGCCAGTAGTCCGGGACTAGGGCTGTTCTTC.

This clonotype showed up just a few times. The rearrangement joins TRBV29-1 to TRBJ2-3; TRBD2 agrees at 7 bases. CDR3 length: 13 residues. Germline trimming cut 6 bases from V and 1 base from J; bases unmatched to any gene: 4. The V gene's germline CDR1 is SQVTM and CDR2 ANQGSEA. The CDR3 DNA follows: TGCAGCGTGGCCGGACTAGGCACAGATACGCAGTATTTT. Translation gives CSVAGLGTDTQYF.

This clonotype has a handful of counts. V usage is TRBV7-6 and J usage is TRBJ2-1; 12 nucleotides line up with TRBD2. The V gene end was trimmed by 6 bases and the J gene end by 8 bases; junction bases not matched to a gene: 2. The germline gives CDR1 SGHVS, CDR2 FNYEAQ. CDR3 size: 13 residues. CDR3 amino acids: CASRRTSGDEQFF. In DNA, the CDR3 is TGTGCCAGCAGGCGGACTAGCGGGGATGAGCAGTTCTTC.

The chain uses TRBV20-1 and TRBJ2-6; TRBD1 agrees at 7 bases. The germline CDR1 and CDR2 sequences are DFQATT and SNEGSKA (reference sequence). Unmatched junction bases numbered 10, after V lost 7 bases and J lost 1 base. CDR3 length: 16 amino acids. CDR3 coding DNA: TGCAGTGTTTCCGGGACAGCGTTATCTGGGGCCAACGTCCTGACTTTC. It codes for CSVSGTALSGANVLTF.

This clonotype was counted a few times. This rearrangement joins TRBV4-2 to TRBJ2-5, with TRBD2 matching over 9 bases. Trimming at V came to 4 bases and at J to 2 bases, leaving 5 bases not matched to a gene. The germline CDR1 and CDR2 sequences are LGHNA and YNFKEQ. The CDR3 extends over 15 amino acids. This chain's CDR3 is CASSPTSGPQETQYF. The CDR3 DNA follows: TGTGCCAGCAGCCCGACTAGCGGACCTCAAGAGACCCAGTACTTC.

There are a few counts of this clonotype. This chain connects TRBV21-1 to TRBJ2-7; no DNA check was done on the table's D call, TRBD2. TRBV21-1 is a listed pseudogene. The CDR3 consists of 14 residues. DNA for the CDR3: TGTGCCAGCAGCAAAGACGTAAGGACTAGCGGGAGCATGTGG. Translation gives CASSKDVRTSGSMW.

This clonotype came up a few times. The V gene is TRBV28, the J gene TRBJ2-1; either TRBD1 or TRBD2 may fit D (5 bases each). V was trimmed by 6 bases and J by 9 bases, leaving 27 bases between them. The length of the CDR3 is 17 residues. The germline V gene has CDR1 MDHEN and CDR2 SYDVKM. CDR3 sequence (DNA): TGTGCCAGCAGCGTGAGGGGTGGGACCCGATTCGGTGGTGAGCAGTTCTTC. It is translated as CASSVRGGTRFGGEQFF.

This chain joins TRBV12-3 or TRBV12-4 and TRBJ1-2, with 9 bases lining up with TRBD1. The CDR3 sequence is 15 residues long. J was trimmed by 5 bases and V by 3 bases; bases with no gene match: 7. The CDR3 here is CASSFAGTGTYGYTF. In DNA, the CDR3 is TGTGCCAGCAGTTTTGCCGGGACAGGGACTTATGGCTACACCTTC.

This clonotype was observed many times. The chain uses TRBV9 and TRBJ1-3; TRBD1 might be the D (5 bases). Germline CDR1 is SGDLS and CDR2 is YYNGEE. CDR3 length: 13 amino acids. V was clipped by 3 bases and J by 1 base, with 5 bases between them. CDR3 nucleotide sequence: TGTGCCAGCAGCGAGGGGTCTGGAAACACCATATATTTT. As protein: CASSEGSGNTIYF.

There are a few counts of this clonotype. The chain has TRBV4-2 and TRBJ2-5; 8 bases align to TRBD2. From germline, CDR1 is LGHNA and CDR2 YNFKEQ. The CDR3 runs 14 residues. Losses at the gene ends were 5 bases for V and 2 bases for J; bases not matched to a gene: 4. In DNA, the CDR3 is TGTGCCAGCAGCACTAGCGGAGTTCAAGAGACCCAGTACTTC. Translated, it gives CASSTSGVQETQYF.

The CDR3 spells CASSLGVGREQYF. DNA for the CDR3: TGCGCCAGCAGCTTGGGGGTTGGGCGAGAGCAGTACTTC. V and J are TRBV5-1 and TRBJ2-7; no clear D gene. The germline V gene encodes CDR1 SGHRS and CDR2 YFSETQ. V was cut by 0 bases and J by 7 bases, with 11 bases left in between. There are 13 residues in the CDR3.

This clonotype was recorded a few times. CDR3: CASSLSGKSSYEQYF. The CDR3 region has the DNA TGCGCCAGCAGCTTGTCAGGCAAGAGCTCCTACGAGCAGTACTTC. J is TRBJ2-7 and V is TRBV5-1; D is ambiguous. CDR1 is SGHRS and CDR2 is YFSETQ in the germline V gene. Trimming shortened V by 1 base and J by 0 bases, and 11 bases separated the two germline ends. CDR3 length equals 15 residues.

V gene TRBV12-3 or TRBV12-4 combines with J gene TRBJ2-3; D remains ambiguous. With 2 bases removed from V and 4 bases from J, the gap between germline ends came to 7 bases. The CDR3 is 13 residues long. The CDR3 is CASSLRSPDTQYF. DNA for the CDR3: TGTGCCAGCAGTTTACGTAGCCCAGATACGCAGTATTTT.

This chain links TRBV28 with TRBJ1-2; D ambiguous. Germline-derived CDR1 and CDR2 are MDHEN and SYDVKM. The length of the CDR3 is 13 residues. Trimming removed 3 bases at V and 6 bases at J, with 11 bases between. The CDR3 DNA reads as TGTGCCAGCAGTTTTTCCCAGCCAAATGGCTACACCTTC. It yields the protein CASSFSQPNGYTF.

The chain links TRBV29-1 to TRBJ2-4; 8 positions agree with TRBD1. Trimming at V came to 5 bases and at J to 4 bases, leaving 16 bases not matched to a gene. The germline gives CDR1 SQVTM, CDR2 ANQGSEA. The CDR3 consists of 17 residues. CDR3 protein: CSVRGPHSTGAKNIQYF. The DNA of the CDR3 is TGCAGCGTTAGGGGACCTCATTCGACAGGGGCTAAAAACATTCAGTACTTC.

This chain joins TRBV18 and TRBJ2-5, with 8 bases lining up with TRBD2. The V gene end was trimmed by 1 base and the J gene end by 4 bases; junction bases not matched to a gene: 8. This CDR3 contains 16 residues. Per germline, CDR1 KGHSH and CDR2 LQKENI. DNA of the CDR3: TGTGCCAGCTCACCACTCCCCGGGAGGGCCTCAGAGACCCAGTACTTC. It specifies CASSPLPGRASETQYF.

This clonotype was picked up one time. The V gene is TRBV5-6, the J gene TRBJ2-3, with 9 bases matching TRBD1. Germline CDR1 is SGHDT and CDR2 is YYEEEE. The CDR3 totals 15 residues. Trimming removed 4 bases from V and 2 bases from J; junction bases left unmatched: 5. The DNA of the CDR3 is TGTGCCAGCAGCCCCCGGGACAGGGACACAGATACGCAGTATTTT. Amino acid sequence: CASSPRDRDTDTQYF.